The source of this T cell receptor beta chain is a study of T cell responses to AZD1222 COVID-19 vaccine. Germline V gene data show CDR1 as LGHNA and CDR2 as YNFKEQ. CDR3 length: 20 residues. V shed 2 bases and J shed 6 bases, with 30 bases lying between them. TCRdb's table, derived via immunoSEQ multiplex PCR, lists solely in-frame clones and lacks some. The table shows roughly 150,000 clones, with about 90% occurring only once. The sequencing here drew on peripheral blood, taken on day 0 of AZD1222 vaccination. The source is an adult in good health. This chain links TRBV4-2 with TRBJ2-3; D is possibly TRBD1 or TRBD2 (6 bases each). This CDR3 reads CASSQSFPGAGARGWDTQYF. In DNA form, the CDR3 reads TGTGCCAGCAGCCAATCCTTCCCAGGGGCCGGGGCCCGGGGGTGGGATACGCAGTATTTT.